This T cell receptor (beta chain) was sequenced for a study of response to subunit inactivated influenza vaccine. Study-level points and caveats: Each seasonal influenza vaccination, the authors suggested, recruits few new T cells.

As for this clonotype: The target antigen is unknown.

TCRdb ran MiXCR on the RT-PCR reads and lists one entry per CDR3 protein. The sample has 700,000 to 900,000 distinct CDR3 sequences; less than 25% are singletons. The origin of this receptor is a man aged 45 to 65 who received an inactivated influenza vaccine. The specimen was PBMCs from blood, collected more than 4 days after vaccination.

The CDR3 DNA reads as TGTGCCAGCAGCCCTAACGCCAACCCAGATACGCAGTATTTT. Protein sequence: CASSPNANPDTQYF. This sequence joins TRBV7-8 and TRBJ2-3; D is unresolved. Trimming took off 5 bases at V and 4 bases at J, with 13 bases between the two ends. Germline lookup yields CDR1 SGHVS and CDR2 FQNEAQ. This CDR3 has 14 amino acids.